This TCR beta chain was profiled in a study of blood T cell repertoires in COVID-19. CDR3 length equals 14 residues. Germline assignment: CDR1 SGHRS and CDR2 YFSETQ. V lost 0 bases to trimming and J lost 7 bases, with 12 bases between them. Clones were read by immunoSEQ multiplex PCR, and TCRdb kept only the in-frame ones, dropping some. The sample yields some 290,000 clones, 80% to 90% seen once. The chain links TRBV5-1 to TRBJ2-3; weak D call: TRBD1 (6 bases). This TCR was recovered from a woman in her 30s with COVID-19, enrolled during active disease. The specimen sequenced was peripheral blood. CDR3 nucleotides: TGCGCCAGCAGCTTGGCCGCAGGGGACCATACGCAGTATTTT. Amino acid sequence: CASSLAAGDHTQYF. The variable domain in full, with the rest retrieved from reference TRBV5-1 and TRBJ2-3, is KAGVTQTPRYLIKTRGQQVTLSCSPISGHRSVSWYQQTPGQGLQFLFEYFSETQRNKGNFPGRFSGRQFSNSRSEMNVSTLELGDSALYLCASSLAAGDHTQYFGPGTRLTVL.